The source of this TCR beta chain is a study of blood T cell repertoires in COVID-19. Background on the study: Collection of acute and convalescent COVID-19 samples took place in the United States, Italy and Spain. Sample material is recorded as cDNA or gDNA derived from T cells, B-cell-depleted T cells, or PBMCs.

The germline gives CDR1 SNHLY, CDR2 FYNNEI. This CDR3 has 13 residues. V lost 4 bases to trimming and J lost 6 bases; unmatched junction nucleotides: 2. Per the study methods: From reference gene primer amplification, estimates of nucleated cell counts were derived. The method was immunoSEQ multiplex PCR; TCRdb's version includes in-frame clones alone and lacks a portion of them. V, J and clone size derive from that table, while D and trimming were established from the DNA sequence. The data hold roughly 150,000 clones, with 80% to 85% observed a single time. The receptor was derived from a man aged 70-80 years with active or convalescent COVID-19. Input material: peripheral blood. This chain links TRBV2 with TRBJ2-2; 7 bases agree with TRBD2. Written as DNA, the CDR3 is TGTGCCAGCAGTGTAACTAGCGCCGGGGAGCTGTTTTTT. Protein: CASSVTSAGELFF.